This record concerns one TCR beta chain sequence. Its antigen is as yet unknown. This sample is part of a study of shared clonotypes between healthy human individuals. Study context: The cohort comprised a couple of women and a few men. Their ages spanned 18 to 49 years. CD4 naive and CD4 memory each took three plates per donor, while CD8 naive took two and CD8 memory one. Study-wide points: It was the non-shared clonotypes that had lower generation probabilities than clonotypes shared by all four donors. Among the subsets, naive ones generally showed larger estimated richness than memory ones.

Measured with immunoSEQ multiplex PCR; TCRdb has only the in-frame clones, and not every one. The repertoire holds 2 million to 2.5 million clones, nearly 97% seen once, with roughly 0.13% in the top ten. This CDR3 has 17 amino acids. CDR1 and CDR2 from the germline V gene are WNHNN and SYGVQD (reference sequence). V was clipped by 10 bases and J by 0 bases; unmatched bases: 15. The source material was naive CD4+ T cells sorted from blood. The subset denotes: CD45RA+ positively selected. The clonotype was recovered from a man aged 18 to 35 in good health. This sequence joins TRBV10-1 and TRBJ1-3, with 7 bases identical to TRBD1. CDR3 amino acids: CATIAGQRTLSGNTIYF. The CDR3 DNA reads TGCGCCACCATCGCGGGACAGAGGACACTCTCTGGAAACACCATATATTTT.